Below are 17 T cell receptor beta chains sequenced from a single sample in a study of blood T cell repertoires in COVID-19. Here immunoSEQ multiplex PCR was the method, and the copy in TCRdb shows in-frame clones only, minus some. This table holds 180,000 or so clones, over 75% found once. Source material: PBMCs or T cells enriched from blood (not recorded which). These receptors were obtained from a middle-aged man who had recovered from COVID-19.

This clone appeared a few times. CDR3 in DNA: TGTGCCACCCTATTGAGCGGGAGTTTCACAGATACGCAGTATTTT. This gives the protein CATLLSGSFTDTQYF. The chain recombines TRBV19 with TRBJ2-3; 8 bases map to TRBD2. Germline trimming cut 10 bases from V and 2 bases from J; bases unmatched to any gene: 11. Germline loops: CDR1 LNHDA, CDR2 SQIVND (reference sequence). The CDR3 extends over 15 amino acids.

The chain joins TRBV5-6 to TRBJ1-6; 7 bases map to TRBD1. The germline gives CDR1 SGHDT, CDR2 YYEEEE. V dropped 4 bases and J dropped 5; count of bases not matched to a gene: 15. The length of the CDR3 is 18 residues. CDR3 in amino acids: CASSPNAENRGHNSPLHF. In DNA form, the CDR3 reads TGTGCCAGCAGCCCGAACGCGGAAAACAGGGGACATAATTCACCCCTCCACTTT.

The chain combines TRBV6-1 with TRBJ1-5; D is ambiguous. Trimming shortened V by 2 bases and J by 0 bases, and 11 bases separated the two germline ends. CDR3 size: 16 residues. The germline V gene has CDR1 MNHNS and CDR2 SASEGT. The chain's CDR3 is CASSENPSGSNQPQHF. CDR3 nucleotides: TGTGCCAGCAGTGAAAACCCGTCGGGTAGCAATCAGCCCCAGCATTTT.

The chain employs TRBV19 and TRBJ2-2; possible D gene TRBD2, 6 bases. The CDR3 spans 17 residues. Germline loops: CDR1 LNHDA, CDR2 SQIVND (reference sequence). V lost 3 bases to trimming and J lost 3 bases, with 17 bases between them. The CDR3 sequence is CASSMFLGWGDTGELFF. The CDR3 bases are TGTGCCAGTAGTATGTTTTTGGGATGGGGGGACACCGGGGAGCTGTTTTTT.

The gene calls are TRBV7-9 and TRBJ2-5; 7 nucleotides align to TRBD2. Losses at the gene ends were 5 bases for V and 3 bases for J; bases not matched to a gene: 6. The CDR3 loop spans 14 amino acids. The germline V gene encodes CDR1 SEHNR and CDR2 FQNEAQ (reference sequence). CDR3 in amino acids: CASSEQRGKETQYF. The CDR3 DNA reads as TGTGCCAGCAGCGAGCAGCGGGGCAAAGAGACCCAGTACTTC.

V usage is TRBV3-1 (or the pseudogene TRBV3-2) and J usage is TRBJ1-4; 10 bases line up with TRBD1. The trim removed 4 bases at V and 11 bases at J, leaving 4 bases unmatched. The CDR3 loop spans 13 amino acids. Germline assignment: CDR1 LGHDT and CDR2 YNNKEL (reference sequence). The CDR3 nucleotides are TGTGCCAGCAGCCCAGGGACAGGGGATAAACTGTTTTTT. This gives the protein CASSPGTGDKLFF.

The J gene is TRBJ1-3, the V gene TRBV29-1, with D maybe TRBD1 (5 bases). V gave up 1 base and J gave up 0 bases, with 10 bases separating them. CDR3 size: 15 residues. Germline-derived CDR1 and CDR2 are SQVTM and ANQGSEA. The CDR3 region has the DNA TGCAGCGTTGAAGCTCGGGGGGGCTCTGGAAACACCATATATTTT. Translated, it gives CSVEARGGSGNTIYF.

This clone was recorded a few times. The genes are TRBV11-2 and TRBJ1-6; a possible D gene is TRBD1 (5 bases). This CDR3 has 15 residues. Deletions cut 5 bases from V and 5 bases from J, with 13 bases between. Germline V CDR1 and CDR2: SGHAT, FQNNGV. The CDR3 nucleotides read TGTGCCAGCAGCCCCCGACAGAGAGATAATTCACCCCTCCACTTT. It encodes CASSPRQRDNSPLHF.

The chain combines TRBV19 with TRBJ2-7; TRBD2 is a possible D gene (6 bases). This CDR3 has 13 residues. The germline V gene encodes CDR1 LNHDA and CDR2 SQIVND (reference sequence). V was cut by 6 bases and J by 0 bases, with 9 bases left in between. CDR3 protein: CASSPSVSYEQYF. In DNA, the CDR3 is TGTGCCAGTAGCCCTAGCGTCTCCTACGAGCAGTACTTC.

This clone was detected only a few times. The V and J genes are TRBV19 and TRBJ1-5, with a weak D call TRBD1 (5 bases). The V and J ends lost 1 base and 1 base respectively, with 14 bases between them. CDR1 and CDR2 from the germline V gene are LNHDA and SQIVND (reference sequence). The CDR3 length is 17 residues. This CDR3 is CASSIGWGRVSNQPQHF. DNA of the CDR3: TGTGCCAGTAGTATAGGTTGGGGCAGGGTGAGCAATCAGCCCCAGCATTTT.

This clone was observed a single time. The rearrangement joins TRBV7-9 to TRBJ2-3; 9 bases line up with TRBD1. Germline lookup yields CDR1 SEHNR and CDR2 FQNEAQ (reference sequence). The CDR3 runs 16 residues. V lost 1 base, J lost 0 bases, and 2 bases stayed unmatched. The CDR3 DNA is TGTGCCAGCAGCTTAGGGGGGACAGGGAGCACAGATACGCAGTATTTT. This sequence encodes CASSLGGTGSTDTQYF.

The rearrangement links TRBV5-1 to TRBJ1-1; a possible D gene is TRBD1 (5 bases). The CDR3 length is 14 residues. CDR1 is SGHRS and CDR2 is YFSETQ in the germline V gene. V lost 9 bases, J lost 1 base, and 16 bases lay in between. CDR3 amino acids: CATAQGGANTEAFF. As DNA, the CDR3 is TGCGCCACCGCCCAAGGAGGGGCGAACACTGAAGCTTTCTTT.

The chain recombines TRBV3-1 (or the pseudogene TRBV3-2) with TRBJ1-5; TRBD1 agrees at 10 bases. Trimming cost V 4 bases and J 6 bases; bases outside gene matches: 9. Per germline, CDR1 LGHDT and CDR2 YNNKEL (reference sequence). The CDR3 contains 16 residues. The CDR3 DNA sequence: TGTGCCAGCAGCCGGGGGACAGGGGCAGACGGTCAGCCCCAGCATTTT. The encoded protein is CASSRGTGADGQPQHF.

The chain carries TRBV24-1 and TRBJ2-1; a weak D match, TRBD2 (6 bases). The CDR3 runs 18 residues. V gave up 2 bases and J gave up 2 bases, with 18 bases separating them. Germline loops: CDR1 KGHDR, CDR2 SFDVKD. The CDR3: CATSDSLRYSGAYNEQFF. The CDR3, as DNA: TGTGCCACCAGTGATTCTCTGAGGTATAGCGGAGCCTACAATGAGCAGTTCTTC.

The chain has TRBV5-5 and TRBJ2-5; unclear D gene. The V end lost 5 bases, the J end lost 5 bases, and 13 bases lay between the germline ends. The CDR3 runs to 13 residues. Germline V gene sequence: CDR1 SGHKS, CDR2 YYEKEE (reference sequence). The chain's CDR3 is CASRFEVWETQYF. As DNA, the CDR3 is TGTGCCAGCAGATTTGAGGTATGGGAGACCCAGTACTTC.

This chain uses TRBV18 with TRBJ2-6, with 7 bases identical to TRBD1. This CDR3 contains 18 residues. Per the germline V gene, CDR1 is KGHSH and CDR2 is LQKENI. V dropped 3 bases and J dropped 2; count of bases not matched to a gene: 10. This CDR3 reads CASSPRQGDPTGANVLTF. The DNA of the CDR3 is TGTGCCAGCTCACCCCGACAGGGTGACCCAACTGGGGCCAACGTCCTGACTTTC. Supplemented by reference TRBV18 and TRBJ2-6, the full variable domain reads NAGVMQNPRHLVRRRGQEARLRCSPMKGHSHVYWYRQLPEEGLKFMVYLQKENIIDESGMPKERFSAEFPKEGPSILRIQQVVRGDSAAYFCASSPRQGDPTGANVLTFGAGSRLTVL.

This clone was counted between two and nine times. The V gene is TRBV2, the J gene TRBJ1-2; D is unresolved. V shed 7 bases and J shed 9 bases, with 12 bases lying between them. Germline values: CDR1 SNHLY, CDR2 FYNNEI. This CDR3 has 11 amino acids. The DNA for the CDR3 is TGTGCCAGCAACGAGGGCGGGAGCTACACCTTC. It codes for CASNEGGSYTF.